These 20 T cell receptor beta chains were all obtained from the same sample, sequenced in a study of shared clonotypes between healthy human individuals. Sequencing used immunoSEQ multiplex PCR; TCRdb keeps in-frame clones, though not all of them. The data contain about 2 million clones, approximately 94% of them seen just once; the ten biggest clones take up roughly 1%. CD8 cells regarded as naive lacked CD45RO, were positively chosen for CCR7, and omitted terminally differentiated effector memory CD45RA+ cells. The sample consisted of naive CD8+ T cells sorted from blood. These receptors were obtained from a man between 18 and 29 years old in good health.

The V call is TRBV6-1, the J call TRBJ2-7; D is ambiguous. The CDR3 totals 12 residues. V lost 7 bases, J lost 2 bases, and 9 bases lay in between. Germline V gene sequence: CDR1 MNHNS, CDR2 SASEGT. As DNA, the CDR3 is TGTGCCAGCAATCTCTATACCTACGAGCAGTACTTC. This encodes CASNLYTYEQYF.

The V and J genes are TRBV28 and TRBJ1-3; D not resolved. CDR1 and CDR2 (germline): MDHEN, SYDVKM. This CDR3 region has 12 residues. V was cut by 8 bases and J by 8 bases, with 13 bases left in between. DNA of the CDR3: TGTGCCAGCGATGACCCGGGTGACACCATATATTTT. As protein: CASDDPGDTIYF.

The chain carries TRBV29-1 and TRBJ1-4, with D possibly TRBD1 on 6 matching bases. CDR3 length: 15 amino acids. From germline, CDR1 is SQVTM and CDR2 ANQGSEA. The V and J ends lost 0 bases and 8 bases respectively, with 16 bases between them. CDR3 sequence reads: CSVEDQDSKYEKLFF. The CDR3 DNA is TGCAGCGTTGAAGATCAGGACAGCAAGTACGAAAAACTGTTTTTT.

A remark on this clone: Other nucleotide sequences from this sample produce the same CDR3. V and J are TRBV4-3 and TRBJ1-5; 7 bases fit TRBD1. Germline CDR1 reads LGHNA; CDR2 reads YSLEER. The CDR3 has 14 residues. The ends lost 0 bases at V and 4 bases at J; junction bases unmatched: 0. The CDR3 nucleotides are TGCGCCAGCAGCCAAGACAGGGGGAATCAGCCCCAGCATTTT. It specifies CASSQDRGNQPQHF.

The V and J genes are TRBV7-9 and TRBJ2-7; TRBD2 matches at 13 bases. The CDR3 spans 18 residues. In germline, CDR1 is SEHNR, CDR2 FQNEAQ (reference sequence). The V gene end was trimmed by 4 bases and the J gene end by 0 bases; junction bases not matched to a gene: 9. The CDR3 is CASSSTGTSGASSYEQYF. The CDR3 DNA reads TGTGCCAGCAGCTCAACCGGGACTAGCGGGGCGAGCTCCTACGAGCAGTACTTC. Combining the CDR3 with reference TRBV7-9 and TRBJ2-7 gives the whole variable domain DTGVSQNPRHKITKRGQNVTFRCDPISEHNRLYWYRQTLGQGPEFLTYFQNEAQLEKSRLLSDRFSAERPKGSFSTLEIQRTEQGDSAMYLCASSSTGTSGASSYEQYFGPGTRLTVT.

This clone was found once. The chain is built from TRBV11-2 and TRBJ2-7, with D possibly being TRBD1 (6 bases). CDR3 length: 14 residues. CDR1 SGHAT and CDR2 FQNNGV come from the germline V gene. V was clipped by 0 bases and J by 12 bases, with 18 bases between them. Here the CDR3 reads CASSLDLPGQGLYF. Here the CDR3 DNA reads TGTGCCAGCAGCTTAGATCTGCCCGGTCAGGGGTTGTACTTC.

This sequence joins TRBV9 and TRBJ2-7, with D unresolved. The germline V gene has CDR1 SGDLS and CDR2 YYNGEE. V was shortened by 0 bases and J by 6 bases, with 19 bases between the two germline ends. The CDR3 consists of 16 residues. As DNA, the CDR3 is TGTGCCAGCAGCGTAGGGGGTTCACAGAGACTCTCCGAGCAGTACTTC. It specifies CASSVGGSQRLSEQYF. Full variable domain (rest looked up from reference TRBV9 and TRBJ2-7): DSGVTQTPKHLITATGQRVTLRCSPRSGDLSVYWYQQSLDQGLQFLIQYYNGEERAKGNILERFSAQQFPDLHSELNLSSLELGDSALYFCASSVGGSQRLSEQYFGPGTRLTVT.

The V gene is TRBV9, the J gene TRBJ2-1; 9 bases map to TRBD2. The germline gives CDR1 SGDLS, CDR2 YYNGEE. This CDR3 is 16 amino acids long. V lost 6 bases, J lost 0 bases, and 7 bases stayed unmatched. CDR3 nucleotides: TGTGCCAGCAACCCTAGCGGGACGAGCTCCTACAATGAGCAGTTCTTC. Translated: CASNPSGTSSYNEQFF.

The gene calls are TRBV11-2 and TRBJ1-1; 7 nucleotides line up with TRBD1. This CDR3 has 15 residues. J gave up 3 bases and V 5 bases, and 9 bases lay outside the gene matches. Germline CDR1 is SGHAT and CDR2 is FQNNGV. This chain's CDR3 is CASSREGARDTEAFF. The CDR3 DNA follows: TGTGCCAGCAGCAGGGAGGGGGCGAGGGACACTGAAGCTTTCTTT.

Concerning this clone itself: The same CDR3 also results from other DNA sequences found in this sample. V is TRBV9 and J is TRBJ2-7; D possibly corresponds to TRBD2 (6 bases). Germline assignment: CDR1 SGDLS and CDR2 YYNGEE. V was clipped by 4 bases and J by 3 bases, with 14 bases between them. This CDR3 spans 14 amino acids. The CDR3, as DNA: TGTGCCAGCAGCCCTGGGACTTCCTACTACGAGCAGTACTTC. Amino acids: CASSPGTSYYEQYF.

The chain carries TRBV2 and TRBJ1-4; D is uncertain. Germline-derived CDR1 and CDR2 are SNHLY and FYNNEI. V dropped 4 bases and J dropped 0 bases, with 9 bases sitting between them. The CDR3 consists of 15 residues. CDR3 sequence (DNA): TGTGCCAGCAGTGCCTACATTGCAACTAATGAAAAACTGTTTTTT. This encodes CASSAYIATNEKLFF.

V is TRBV30 and J is TRBJ2-7, with 11 bases matching TRBD2. Germline V gene lookup returns CDR1 GTSNPN and CDR2 SVGIG (reference sequence). Trimming took 2 bases from V and 3 from J; bases not matched to a gene: 15. This CDR3 contains 18 residues. As DNA, the CDR3 is TGTGCCTGGAGTCCCGGACTAGCGGGCGCCACACACGGCTACGAGCAGTACTTC. The encoded protein is CAWSPGLAGATHGYEQYF.

The chain joins TRBV9 to TRBJ2-3; TRBD1 might be the D (5 bases). The ends were cut back, 2 bases at V and 6 bases at J, with 16 bases in the middle. CDR3 length: 15 residues. Per germline, CDR1 SGDLS and CDR2 YYNGEE. As DNA, the CDR3 is TGTGCCAGCAGCGTGTTCCGCGCTTCAGGGGATACGCAGTATTTT. It yields the protein CASSVFRASGDTQYF. The full variable domain, in which reference TRBV9 and TRBJ2-3 provide the parts outside the CDR3, is DSGVTQTPKHLITATGQRVTLRCSPRSGDLSVYWYQQSLDQGLQFLIQYYNGEERAKGNILERFSAQQFPDLHSELNLSSLELGDSALYFCASSVFRASGDTQYFGPGTRLTVL.

The chain has TRBV6-5 and TRBJ2-7; unclear D gene. V was cut by 6 bases and J by 2 bases, with 14 bases left in between. The CDR3 totals 14 residues. Germline loops: CDR1 MNHEY, CDR2 SVGAGI. In nucleotides, the CDR3 is TGTGCCAGCAGGGATGGGTATATGACCTACGAGCAGTACTTC. Translated, it gives CASRDGYMTYEQYF.

Written as DNA, the CDR3 is TGCGCCAGCAGTCTTTGGACCGAGAGCTCCTATAATTCACCCCTCCACTTT. This encodes CASSLWTESSYNSPLHF. The chain employs TRBV4-1 and TRBJ1-6; D is unresolved. Germline V gives CDR1 MGHRA, CDR2 YSYEKL. The CDR3 runs to 17 residues. Trimming removed 6 bases from V and 0 bases from J, with 15 bases in between.

In regard to this clone: At the DNA level, this CDR3 is encoded by other sequences in the same sample as well. The rearrangement joins TRBV6-5 to TRBJ1-2; D might be TRBD1 (6 bases). CDR3 length: 13 amino acids. Looked up from germline, CDR1 is MNHEY and CDR2 is SVGAGI. V was pared by 1 base and J by 8 bases, with 11 bases between. In nucleotides, the CDR3 is TGTGCCAGCAGTTACTTAGGCCAGGGGGGCTACACCTTC. Its protein product is CASSYLGQGGYTF.

The chain combines TRBV19 with TRBJ2-3, with unresolved D. Germline loops: CDR1 LNHDA, CDR2 SQIVND (reference sequence). V dropped 1 base and J dropped 0 bases, with 11 bases sitting between them. The CDR3 contains 16 residues. The CDR3 coding sequence is TGTGCCAGTAGTATAGTCACCAGAGCTAGCACAGATACGCAGTATTTT. Its translation: CASSIVTRASTDTQYF.

The chain recombines TRBV5-4 with TRBJ1-2; D ambiguous. CDR1 is SGHNT and CDR2 is YYREEE in the germline V gene (reference sequence). The CDR3 length is 12 residues. Trimming left V 0 bases short and J 7 bases short, with 7 bases between. This CDR3 reads CASSLGPLGYTF. DNA of the CDR3: TGTGCCAGCAGCTTGGGGCCGCTTGGCTACACCTTC.

This chain links TRBV6-5 with TRBJ2-2; a weak D match, TRBD2 (5 bases). CDR3 length: 14 amino acids. Between the trimmed V and J ends, which lost 6 bases and 7 bases, there was a span of 15 bases. The V gene's germline CDR1 is MNHEY and CDR2 SVGAGI. CDR3 nucleotide sequence: TGTGCCAGCAGCTCGAGGGCCTTGAACGGGGAGCTGTTTTTT. This encodes CASSSRALNGELFF.

CDR3 nucleotide sequence: TGTGCCTGGTCGGGACAGGGACACAATGAGCAGTTCTTC. This translates into CAWSGQGHNEQFF. V usage is TRBV30 and J usage is TRBJ2-1, with 9 nucleotides matching TRBD1. The CDR3 has 13 amino acids. Germline V gene lookup returns CDR1 GTSNPN and CDR2 SVGIG (reference sequence). Trimming removed 5 bases from V and 5 bases from J; junction bases left unmatched: 4.